This T cell receptor beta chain was documented in a study of blood T cell repertoires in COVID-19. The table came from immunoSEQ multiplex PCR; TCRdb's copy has only in-frame clones and leaves some out. This table has 110,000 to 150,000 clones, about 89% appearing once. Sequencing used PBMCs or T cells enriched from blood (not recorded which). The sequence came from a man aged 60 to 75 who had recovered from COVID-19.

The CDR3: CASRAQGSSTEAFF. The CDR3 region has the DNA TGTGCCAGCAGAGCACAGGGTTCGAGCACTGAAGCTTTCTTT. The J gene is TRBJ1-1, the V gene TRBV2; tentatively, D is TRBD1 (6 bases). The V gene's germline CDR1 is SNHLY and CDR2 FYNNEI. With 6 bases removed from V and 4 bases from J, the gap between germline ends came to 15 bases. This CDR3 is built from 14 residues. The whole variable domain, remainder taken from reference TRBV2 and TRBJ1-1, is EPEVTQTPSHQVTQMGQEVILRCVPISNHLYFYWYRQILGQKVEFLVSFYNNEISEKSEIFDDQFSVERPDGSNFTLKIRSTKLEDSAMYFCASRAQGSSTEAFFGQGTRLTVV.